This T cell receptor (beta chain) appears in the sequencing data of a study of blood T cell repertoires in COVID-19. In the study overall: Collection of acute and convalescent COVID-19 samples took place in the United States, Italy and Spain.

Germline V gene sequence: CDR1 SGHVS, CDR2 FQNEAQ. The CDR3 has 14 amino acids. The J segment lost 3 bases and the V segment lost 5 bases, leaving 2 bases of the junction unmatched. As handled by the study authors: Estimation of nucleated cell counts was performed using reference gene primer amplification. Method: immunoSEQ multiplex PCR; TCRdb's copy keeps in-frame clones and lacks some. V and J calls and clone size are given by that table; D and trimming were obtained from the DNA. In the table there are roughly 180,000 clones, about 85% of which are singletons. The material sequenced was peripheral blood. The chain uses TRBV7-8 and TRBJ2-7; 12 bases are a match to TRBD2. The source of this sequence is a man aged 65 to 79 with active or convalescent COVID-19. The CDR3 here is CASSPTSGSYEQYF. DNA for the CDR3: TGTGCCAGCAGCCCGACTAGCGGGAGCTACGAGCAGTACTTC.